A single sample is the source of the 21 T cell receptor beta chains below, sequenced in a study of T cell changes during pregnancy in multiple sclerosis (dated by TCRdb to the late 2010s). The method was the immunoSEQ multiplex PCR assay. TCRdb's version of the immuneACCESS table is confined to in-frame rearrangements and falls short of the full clone set. An unresolved V gene accounts for under half of the shortfall where checked; the remainder is of unknown origin. This sample is represented by approximately 27,000 clones; about 89% of them were singletons. Under 8% of the sample is in the top ten clones. The source material was CD8+ T cells from peripheral blood mononuclear cells, sampled before pregnancy. These receptors were collected from a female donor with multiple sclerosis, enrolled in a pregnancy study.

The chain has TRBV6-5 and TRBJ1-2; 8 bases map to TRBD1. The germline V gene has CDR1 MNHEY and CDR2 SVGAGI. There are 12 residues in the CDR3. V lost 6 bases, J lost 4 bases, and 1 base stayed unmatched. CDR3 nucleotide sequence: TGTGCCAGCAGCGGGACAGGCTATGGCTACACCTTC. Translating gives CASSGTGYGYTF.

The chain is built from TRBV6-5 and TRBJ2-2; tentative D call: TRBD2 (6 bases). The CDR3 consists of 13 residues. Germline CDR1 reads MNHEY; CDR2 reads SVGAGI. The V gene lost 5 bases and the J gene lost 6 bases, with 10 bases spanning the gap. As DNA, the CDR3 is TGTGCCAGCAGTCTTACGGGGGCCGGGGAGCTGTTTTTT. Translated: CASSLTGAGELFF.

This clone was recorded a few times. The V and J genes are TRBV7-9 and TRBJ1-1, with D possibly matching TRBD1 (6 bases). V was clipped by 4 bases and J by 6 bases, with 24 bases between them. The CDR3 is made up of 17 amino acids. Germline assignment: CDR1 SEHNR and CDR2 FQNEAQ (reference sequence). The CDR3 DNA reads TGTGCCAGCAGCTCCCCAGCCGTACAGGGTTTGTCCTCTGAAGCTTTCTTT. The encoded protein is CASSSPAVQGLSSEAFF.

This clone turned up a few times. The chain uses TRBV30 and TRBJ1-3; D gene uncertain. This CDR3 is built from 15 residues. The V end lost 4 bases, the J end lost 0 bases, and 13 bases lay between the germline ends. Germline V gene lookup returns CDR1 GTSNPN and CDR2 SVGIG (reference sequence). The CDR3 is CAWTHTPDSGNTIYF. Written as DNA, the CDR3 is TGTGCCTGGACCCATACACCTGACTCTGGAAACACCATATATTTT.

The chain links TRBV19 to TRBJ1-5, with D perhaps matching TRBD1 (6 bases). Per the germline V gene, CDR1 is LNHDA and CDR2 is SQIVND (reference sequence). The CDR3 has 12 residues. V lost 6 bases and J 4 bases, leaving 7 bases between the germline ends. The CDR3 DNA follows: TGTGCCAGTAGGCAGGGGAATCAGCCCCAGCATTTT. Protein sequence: CASRQGNQPQHF.

The chain uses TRBV4-3 and TRBJ1-2; 9 positions agree with TRBD1. CDR3 length: 18 amino acids. The J segment lost 6 bases and the V segment lost 0 bases, leaving 14 bases of the junction unmatched. CDR1 is LGHNA, CDR2 YSLEER, per germline. CDR3: CASSQELGQGLFGHGYTF. The CDR3 nucleotides read TGCGCCAGCAGCCAAGAATTGGGACAGGGTCTGTTTGGCCATGGCTACACCTTC.

The chain combines TRBV5-4 with TRBJ2-1; tentative D call: TRBD1 (6 bases). This CDR3 has 13 residues. Germline V lookup: CDR1 SGHNT, CDR2 YYREEE (reference sequence). The V gene lost 5 bases and the J gene lost 7 bases, with 13 bases spanning the gap. CDR3 in DNA: TGTGCCAGCAGAACCGACAGGTGGAATGAGCAGTTCTTC. Amino acids: CASRTDRWNEQFF.

The genes are TRBV28 and TRBJ2-7; a weak D match, TRBD1 (6 bases). V gave up 5 bases and J gave up 2 bases, with 16 bases separating them. The germline gives CDR1 MDHEN, CDR2 SYDVKM. The CDR3 loop spans 15 amino acids. The CDR3 coding sequence is TGTGCCAGCAGTCCCAGGGGATTTACAACCTACGAGCAGTACTTC. Translated: CASSPRGFTTYEQYF.

This chain uses TRBV5-6 with TRBJ2-1; possible D gene TRBD2, 5 bases. The CDR3 has 15 amino acids. V was cut by 2 bases and J by 5 bases, with 14 bases left in between. Germline V gene sequence: CDR1 SGHDT, CDR2 YYEEEE. CDR3 loop: CASSFDGGLNNEQFF. The CDR3 DNA reads as TGTGCCAGCAGCTTTGACGGTGGACTTAACAATGAGCAGTTCTTC.

The V gene is TRBV9, the J gene TRBJ1-6, with 9 bases matching TRBD1. This CDR3 comprises 14 residues. Germline V gene data show CDR1 as SGDLS and CDR2 as YYNGEE. Trimming took 3 bases from V and 10 from J; bases not matched to a gene: 5. This CDR3 is CASSAGQGYSPLHF. CDR3 coding DNA: TGTGCCAGCAGCGCGGGACAGGGTTACTCACCCCTCCACTTT.

The rearrangement uses TRBV14 and TRBJ2-7; 7 positions agree with TRBD1. This CDR3 contains 15 residues. The germline gives CDR1 SGHDN, CDR2 FVKESK. J lost 0 bases, V lost 4 bases, and 6 bases had no gene match. The CDR3 protein is CASSPRDSSSYEQYF. The CDR3 DNA reads as TGTGCCAGCAGCCCCCGGGACAGTAGCTCCTACGAGCAGTACTTC.

The genes are TRBV7-8 and TRBJ2-5, with D possibly matching TRBD1 (5 bases). The length of the CDR3 is 13 residues. V gave up 1 base and J gave up 4 bases, with 7 bases separating them. Germline loops: CDR1 SGHVS, CDR2 FQNEAQ. CDR3 region: CASSLGGGETQYF. The CDR3 DNA reads TGTGCCAGCAGCTTAGGGGGCGGAGAGACCCAGTACTTC.

The rearrangement joins TRBV4-3 to TRBJ2-1, with D perhaps TRBD2 (5 bases). Trimming took 0 bases from V and 6 from J, leaving 9 bases between them. Germline CDR1 LGHNA, CDR2 YSLEER. The CDR3 loop spans 14 amino acids. The CDR3 sequence: CASSQDVSGNEQFF. CDR3 nucleotide sequence: TGCGCCAGCAGCCAAGATGTCAGCGGCAATGAGCAGTTCTTC.

The chain has TRBV9 and TRBJ1-2; D is perhaps TRBD1 (5 bases). CDR1 SGDLS and CDR2 YYNGEE come from the germline V gene. The CDR3 runs 16 residues. V shed 4 bases and J shed 8 bases, with 24 bases lying between them. The CDR3 reads CASSSGAEWFLYGYTF. DNA for the CDR3: TGTGCCAGCAGCAGTGGGGCGGAGTGGTTCCTATACGGCTACACCTTC.

The rearrangement links TRBV28 to TRBJ1-1; D ambiguous. The V end was cut by 4 bases, the J end by 3 bases, with 9 bases between. Looked up from germline, CDR1 is MDHEN and CDR2 is SYDVKM. This CDR3 region has 13 residues. This CDR3 is CASSYPEYTEAFF. The CDR3 region has the DNA TGTGCCAGCAGTTACCCGGAGTACACTGAAGCTTTCTTT. Complete variable domain (other parts from reference TRBV28 and TRBJ1-1): DVKVTQSSRYLVKRTGEKVFLECVQDMDHENMFWYRQDPGLGLRLIYFSYDVKMKEKGDIPEGYSVSREKKERFSLILESASTNQTSMYLCASSYPEYTEAFFGQGTRLTVV.

The V call is TRBV5-1, the J call TRBJ2-7, with 8 nucleotides matching TRBD1. CDR1 and CDR2 from the germline V gene are SGHRS and YFSETQ. The CDR3 is 14 amino acids. The V gene end was trimmed by 4 bases and the J gene end by 0 bases; junction bases not matched to a gene: 3. Here the CDR3 DNA reads TGCGCCAGCAGCCCAGGGACAGGCTCCTACGAGCAGTACTTC. Residues: CASSPGTGSYEQYF.

The chain employs TRBV6-5 and TRBJ1-1; D not resolved. CDR1 is MNHEY, CDR2 SVGAGI, per germline. V was clipped by 0 bases and J by 7 bases, with 9 bases between them. This CDR3 contains 13 residues. The chain's CDR3 is CASSYSAGIEAFF. Written as DNA, the CDR3 is TGTGCCAGCAGTTACTCTGCGGGGATTGAAGCTTTCTTT.

The rearrangement joins TRBV6-5 to TRBJ1-1, with TRBD1 identical over 7 bases. Germline CDR1 reads MNHEY; CDR2 reads SVGAGI. The CDR3 consists of 13 residues. Trimming removed 8 bases from V and 7 bases from J; junction bases left unmatched: 10. Written as DNA, the CDR3 is TGTGCCAGCCAAGAGTCGTGGACAGGTGAAGCTTTCTTT. As protein: CASQESWTGEAFF.

The V call is TRBV7-9, the J call TRBJ1-6, with TRBD1 matching 7 bases. This CDR3 has 19 residues. V was clipped by 7 bases and J by 0 bases; unmatched bases: 15. Germline V lookup: CDR1 SEHNR, CDR2 FQNEAQ (reference sequence). CDR3 region: CASKGQDPFMNSYNSPLHF. The CDR3 DNA is TGTGCCAGCAAAGGACAGGACCCCTTTATGAACTCCTATAATTCACCCCTCCACTTT.

The gene calls are TRBV5-6 and TRBJ1-2, with D uncertain. CDR1 is SGHDT, CDR2 YYEEEE, per germline. This CDR3 spans 13 amino acids. V shed 0 bases and J shed 0 bases, with 3 bases lying between them. Here the CDR3 reads CASSLGANYGYTF. CDR3 DNA sequence: TGTGCCAGCAGCTTGGGAGCTAACTATGGCTACACCTTC.

This CDR3 is CASIGTTYYEQYF. The CDR3 coding sequence is TGCGCCAGCATCGGGACTACCTATTACGAGCAGTACTTC. The rearrangement links TRBV10-2 to TRBJ2-7; 7 positions agree with TRBD2. With V trimmed by 7 bases and J by 4 bases, 7 bases remained unmatched. From germline, CDR1 is WSHSY and CDR2 SAAADI. This CDR3 is built from 13 residues.